This entry describes one TCR beta chain. As yet, its antigen is unknown. The data originate from a study of cytomegalovirus exposure and HLA in healthy donors. For the study at large: In a later analysis, the approximately 120 validation repertoires were reported to have used the same platform as the roughly 610 first-cohort repertoires.

Profiled with immunoSEQ multiplex PCR; TCRdb holds only in-frame clones, not every one. The table has some 150,000 clones, around 90% seen once. CDR1 SGHRS and CDR2 YFSETQ come from the germline V gene. The CDR3 totals 16 residues. Between the trimmed V and J ends, which lost 3 bases and 4 bases, there was a span of 18 bases. Whole-study findings and limits: Most TCR sequences were uncommon, yet certain public TCRs appeared in many donors. There were approximately 150 TCR beta chains listed as cytomegalovirus-associated.

While the first cohort had hundreds of subjects, the donors belonged to the separate validation cohort of over a hundred subjects. This sequence was found in a man younger than 30 in good health and CMV-seronegative. Sequenced: PBMCs. The rearrangement joins TRBV5-1 to TRBJ2-3, with TRBD2 as a possible D gene (6 bases). The CDR3 loop is CASSWDSRDQADTQYF. In DNA, the CDR3 is TGCGCCAGCAGCTGGGACTCACGGGACCAGGCAGATACGCAGTATTTT.